This T cell receptor (beta chain) appears in the sequencing data of a study of blood T cell repertoires in COVID-19. Study in general: Samples taken during acute and convalescent COVID-19 were collected in the United States, Italy and Spain.

Followed longitudinally, the Seattle patients had been enrolled during active infection. The repertoire was sequenced with immunoSEQ multiplex PCR; TCRdb's copy has only in-frame clones and lacks some. In the table there are a few hundred thousand clones, about 87% of which are singletons. There are 16 residues in the CDR3. J gave up 0 bases and V 6 bases, and 7 bases lay outside the gene matches. CDR1 is MDHEN, CDR2 SYDVKM, per germline. This clonotype was sampled from a woman aged 25 to 39 with COVID-19, enrolled during active disease. The sample consisted of peripheral blood. The V gene is TRBV28, the J gene TRBJ1-5; 8 bases agree with TRBD1. The CDR3 protein is CASSDPGGFSNQPQHF. CDR3 coding DNA: TGTGCCAGCAGCGATCCAGGGGGCTTTAGCAATCAGCCCCAGCATTTT.